This T cell receptor beta chain was profiled in a study of OX40 agonist ivuxolimab in advanced cancers. Sequencing was performed with immunoSEQ multiplex PCR; in TCRdb, only in-frame clones are kept and a portion is missing. This table holds some 84,000 clones, about 90% found once. Trimming pared 3 bases from V and 0 bases from J, leaving 11 bases between. The CDR3 is 15 amino acids. Germline V gene data show CDR1 as MNHEY and CDR2 as SVGAGI. The rearrangement links TRBV6-5 to TRBJ1-1, with a tentative D call TRBD1 (6 bases). This TCR was sampled from an adult with an advanced solid tumor such as melanoma, head and neck, liver or kidney cancer. The input for sequencing was CD4+ or CD8+ T cells sorted from blood, taken in a trial of the OX40 agonist ivuxolimab. The CDR3 loop is CASSYRTAMNTEAFF. CDR3 sequence (DNA): TGTGCCAGCAGTTATAGGACAGCTATGAACACTGAAGCTTTCTTT.